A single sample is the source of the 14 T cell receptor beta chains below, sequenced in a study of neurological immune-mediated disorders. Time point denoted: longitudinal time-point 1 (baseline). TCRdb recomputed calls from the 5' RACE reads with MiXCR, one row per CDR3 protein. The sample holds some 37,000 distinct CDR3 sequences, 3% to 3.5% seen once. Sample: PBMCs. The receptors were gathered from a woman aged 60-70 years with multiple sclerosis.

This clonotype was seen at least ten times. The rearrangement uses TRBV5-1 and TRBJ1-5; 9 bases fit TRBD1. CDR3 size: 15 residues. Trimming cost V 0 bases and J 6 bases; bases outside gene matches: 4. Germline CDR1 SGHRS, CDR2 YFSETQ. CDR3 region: CASSLEGTGTQPQHF. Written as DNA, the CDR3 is TGCGCCAGCAGCTTGGAGGGGACAGGGACTCAGCCCCAGCATTTT.

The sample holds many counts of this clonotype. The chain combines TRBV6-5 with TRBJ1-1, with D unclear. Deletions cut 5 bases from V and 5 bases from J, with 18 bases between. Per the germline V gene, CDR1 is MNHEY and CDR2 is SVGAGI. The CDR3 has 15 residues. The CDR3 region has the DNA TGTGCCAGCAGTCCGGTTGGAAGGGTACGAACTGAAGCTTTCTTT. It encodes CASSPVGRVRTEAFF.

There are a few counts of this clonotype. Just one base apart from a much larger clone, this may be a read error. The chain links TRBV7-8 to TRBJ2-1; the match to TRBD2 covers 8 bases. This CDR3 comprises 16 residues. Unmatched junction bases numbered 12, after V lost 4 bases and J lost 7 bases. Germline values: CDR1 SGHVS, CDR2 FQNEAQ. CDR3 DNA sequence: TGTGCCAGCAGCTCCCACGGGGGGGCCGTTGGAAATGAGCAGTTCTTC. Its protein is CASSSHGGAVGNEQFF.

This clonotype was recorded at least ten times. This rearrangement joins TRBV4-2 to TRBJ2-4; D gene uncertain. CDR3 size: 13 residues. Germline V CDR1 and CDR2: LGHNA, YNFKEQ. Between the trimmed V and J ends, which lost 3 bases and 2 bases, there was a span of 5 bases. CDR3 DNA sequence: TGTGCCAGCAGCCACCCACCCAAAAACATTCAGTACTTC. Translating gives CASSHPPKNIQYF.

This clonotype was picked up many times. The CDR3 sequence: CASSLTRGSLTDTQYF. The CDR3 DNA sequence: TGTGCCAGCAGCCTGACTCGGGGCAGCCTCACAGATACGCAGTATTTT. The V and J genes are TRBV5-5 and TRBJ2-3; perhaps D is TRBD1 or TRBD2 (5 bases each). Germline-derived CDR1 and CDR2 are SGHKS and YYEKEE (reference sequence). V lost 4 bases to trimming and J lost 2 bases, with 17 bases between them. CDR3 size: 16 residues.

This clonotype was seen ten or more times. Written as DNA, the CDR3 is TGTGCCAGCAGCCGGGACACAGACACTGAAGCTTTCTTT. It codes for CASSRDTDTEAFF. The chain carries TRBV5-6 and TRBJ1-1; a possible D gene is TRBD1 (6 bases). The germline gives CDR1 SGHDT, CDR2 YYEEEE. The CDR3 has 13 amino acids. V lost 4 bases to trimming and J lost 3 bases, with 10 bases between them. Filled out from reference TRBV5-6 and TRBJ1-1, the complete variable domain reads DAGVTQSPTHLIKTRGQQVTLRCSPKSGHDTVSWYQQALGQGPQFIFQYYEEEERQRGNFPDRFSGHQFPNYSSELNVNALLLGDSALYLCASSRDTDTEAFFGQGTRLTVV.

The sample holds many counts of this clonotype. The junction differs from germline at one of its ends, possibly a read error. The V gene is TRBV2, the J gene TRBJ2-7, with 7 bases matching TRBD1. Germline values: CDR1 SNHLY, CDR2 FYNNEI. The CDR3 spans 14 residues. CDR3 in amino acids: CASTEQGPAYEQYF. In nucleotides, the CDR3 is TGTGCCAGCACTGAACAGGGGCCGGCCTACGAGCAGTACTTC.

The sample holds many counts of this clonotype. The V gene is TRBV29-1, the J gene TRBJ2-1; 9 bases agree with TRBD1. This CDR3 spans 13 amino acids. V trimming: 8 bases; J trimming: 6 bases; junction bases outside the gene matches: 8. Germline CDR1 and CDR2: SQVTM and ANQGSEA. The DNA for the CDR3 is TGCAGCCATGGGGACAGGGAGGGCAATGAGCAGTTCTTC. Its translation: CSHGDREGNEQFF.

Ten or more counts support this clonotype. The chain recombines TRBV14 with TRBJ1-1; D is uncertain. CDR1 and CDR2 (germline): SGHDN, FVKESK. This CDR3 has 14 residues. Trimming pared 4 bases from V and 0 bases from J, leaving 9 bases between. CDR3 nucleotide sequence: TGTGCCAGCAGCCCGTTTTGGGTGAACACTGAAGCTTTCTTT. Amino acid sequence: CASSPFWVNTEAFF.

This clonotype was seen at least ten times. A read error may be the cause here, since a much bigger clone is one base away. CDR3 loop: CASSPGNHREKLFF. The CDR3 bases are TGTGCCAGCAGTCCGGGAAACCATAGGGAAAAACTGTTTTTT. The chain has TRBV12-3 or TRBV12-4 and TRBJ1-4; no clear D gene. The CDR3 contains 14 residues. V shed 5 bases and J shed 8 bases, with 15 bases lying between them.

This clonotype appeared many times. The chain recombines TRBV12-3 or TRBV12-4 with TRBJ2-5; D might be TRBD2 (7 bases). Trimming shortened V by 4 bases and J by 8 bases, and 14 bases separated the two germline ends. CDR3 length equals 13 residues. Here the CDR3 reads CASSSMGGQTQYF. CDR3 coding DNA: TGTGCCAGCAGTTCCATGGGGGGGCAAACCCAGTACTTC.

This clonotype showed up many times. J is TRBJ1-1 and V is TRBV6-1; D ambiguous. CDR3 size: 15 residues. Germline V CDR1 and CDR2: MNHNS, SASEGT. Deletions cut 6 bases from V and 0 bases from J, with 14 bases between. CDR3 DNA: TGTGCCAGCAGCTCCACCACACAGTTGAACACTGAAGCTTTCTTT. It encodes CASSSTTQLNTEAFF.

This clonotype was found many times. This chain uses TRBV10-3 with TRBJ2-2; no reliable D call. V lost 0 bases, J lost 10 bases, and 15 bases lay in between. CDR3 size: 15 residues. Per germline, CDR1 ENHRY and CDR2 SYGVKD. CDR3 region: CAISESRLRPEELFF. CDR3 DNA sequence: TGTGCCATCAGTGAGTCCCGCCTACGACCCGAGGAGCTGTTTTTT.

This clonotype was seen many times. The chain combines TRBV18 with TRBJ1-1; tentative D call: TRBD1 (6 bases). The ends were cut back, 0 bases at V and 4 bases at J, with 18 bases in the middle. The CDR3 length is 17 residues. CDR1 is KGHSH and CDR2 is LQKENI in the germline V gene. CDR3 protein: CASSPPTGPLGGTEAFF. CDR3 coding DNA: TGTGCCAGCTCACCACCGACAGGACCCCTCGGGGGCACTGAAGCTTTCTTT.